The 3 T cell receptor beta chains in this list originate from one sample, sequenced in a study of T cell responses to AZD1222 COVID-19 vaccine. Only in-frame clones appear in the TCRdb table, and some are missing; sequencing was by immunoSEQ multiplex PCR. The data contain roughly 150,000 clones, about nine tenths of them singletons. The sequencing here drew on peripheral blood, taken 28 days after the second AZD1222 dose. The receptors come from an adult who received the AZD1222 COVID-19 vaccine.

The genes are TRBV12-3 or TRBV12-4 and TRBJ1-2; D might be TRBD1 (6 bases). The V end was cut by 6 bases, the J end by 2 bases, with 10 bases between. CDR3 length: 13 amino acids. CDR3 coding DNA: TGTGCCAGCAGAAACAGGGAGAACTATGGCTACACCTTC. This encodes CASRNRENYGYTF.

V and J are TRBV19 and TRBJ2-7; D could derive from TRBD1 or TRBD2 (5 bases each). This CDR3 spans 13 amino acids. V was shortened by 3 bases and J by 4 bases, with 10 bases between the two germline ends. Germline-derived CDR1 and CDR2 are LNHDA and SQIVND (reference sequence). CDR3 amino acids: CASSMGRQYEQYF. For the CDR3, the DNA is TGTGCCAGTAGTATGGGACGGCAATACGAGCAGTACTTC.

V usage is TRBV6-6 and J usage is TRBJ2-7; the D is unclear. V lost 5 bases and J 5 bases, leaving 10 bases between the germline ends. The CDR3 is 12 residues long. Germline values: CDR1 MNHNY, CDR2 SVGAGI (reference sequence). The CDR3 spells CASSSPRNEQYF. CDR3 sequence (DNA): TGTGCCAGCAGTAGCCCCCGGAACGAGCAGTACTTC.